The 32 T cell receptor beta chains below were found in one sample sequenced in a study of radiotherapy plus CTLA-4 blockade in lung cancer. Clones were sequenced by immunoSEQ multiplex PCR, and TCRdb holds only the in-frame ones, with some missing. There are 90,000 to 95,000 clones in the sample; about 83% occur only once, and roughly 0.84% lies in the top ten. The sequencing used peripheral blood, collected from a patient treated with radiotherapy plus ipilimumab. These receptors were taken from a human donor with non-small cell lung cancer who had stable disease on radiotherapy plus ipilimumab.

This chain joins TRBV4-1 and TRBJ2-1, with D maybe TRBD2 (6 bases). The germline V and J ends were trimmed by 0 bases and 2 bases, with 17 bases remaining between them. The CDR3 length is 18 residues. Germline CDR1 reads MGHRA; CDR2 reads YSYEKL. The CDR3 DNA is TGCGCCAGCAGCCAAGACGGGTCCGGGAGCCCTCCCTACAATGAGCAGTTCTTC. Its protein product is CASSQDGSGSPPYNEQFF.

The CDR3 region is CASSPLAAGGEQFF. The CDR3 nucleotides read TGCGCCAGCAGCCCGTTGGCAGCTGGGGGAGAGCAGTTCTTC. This rearrangement joins TRBV10-2 to TRBJ2-1; D possibly uses TRBD1 or TRBD2 (5 bases each). V lost 6 bases to trimming and J lost 10 bases, with 19 bases between them. CDR1 WSHSY and CDR2 SAAADI come from the germline V gene. This CDR3 spans 14 amino acids.

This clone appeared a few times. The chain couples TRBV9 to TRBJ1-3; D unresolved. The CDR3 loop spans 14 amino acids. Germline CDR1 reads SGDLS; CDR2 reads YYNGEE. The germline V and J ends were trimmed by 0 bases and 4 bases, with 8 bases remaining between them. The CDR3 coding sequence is TGTGCCAGCAGCGTAGCTGTTCCAGGAAACACCATATATTTT. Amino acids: CASSVAVPGNTIYF.

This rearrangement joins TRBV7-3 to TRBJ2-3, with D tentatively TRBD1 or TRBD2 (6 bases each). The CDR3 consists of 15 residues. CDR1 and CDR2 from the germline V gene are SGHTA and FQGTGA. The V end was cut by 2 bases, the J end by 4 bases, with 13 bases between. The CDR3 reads CASSLYGGPSDTQYF. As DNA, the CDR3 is TGTGCCAGCAGCTTATACGGGGGCCCCTCAGATACGCAGTATTTT.

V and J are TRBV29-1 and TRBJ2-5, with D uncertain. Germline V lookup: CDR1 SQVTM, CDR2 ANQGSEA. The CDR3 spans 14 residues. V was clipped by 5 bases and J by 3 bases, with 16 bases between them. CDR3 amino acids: CSVHALAREETQYF. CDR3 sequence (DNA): TGCAGCGTTCACGCTCTGGCAAGAGAAGAGACCCAGTACTTC. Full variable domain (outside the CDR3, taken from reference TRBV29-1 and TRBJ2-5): SAVISQKPSRDICQRGTSLTIQCQVDSQVTMMFWYRQQPGQSLTLIATANQGSEATYESGFVIDKFPISRPNLTFSTLTVSNMSPEDSSIYLCSVHALAREETQYFGPGTRLLVL.

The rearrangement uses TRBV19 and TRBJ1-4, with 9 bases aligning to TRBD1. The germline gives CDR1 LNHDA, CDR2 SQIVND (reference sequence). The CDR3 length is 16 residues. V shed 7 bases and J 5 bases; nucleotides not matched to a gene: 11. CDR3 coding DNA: TGTGCCAGTATGCCGACAGGGGGAAGGAGAAATGAAAAACTGTTTTTT. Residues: CASMPTGGRRNEKLFF.

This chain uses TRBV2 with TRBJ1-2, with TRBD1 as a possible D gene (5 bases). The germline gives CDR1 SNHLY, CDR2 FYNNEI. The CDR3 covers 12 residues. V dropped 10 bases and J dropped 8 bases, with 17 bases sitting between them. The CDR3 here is CATNVGGSGYTF. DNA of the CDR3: TGTGCCACCAACGTGGGGGGAAGCGGCTACACCTTC.

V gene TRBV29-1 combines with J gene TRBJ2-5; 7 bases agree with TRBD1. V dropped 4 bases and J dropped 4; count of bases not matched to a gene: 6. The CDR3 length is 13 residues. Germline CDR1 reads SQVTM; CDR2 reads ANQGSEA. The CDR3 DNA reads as TGCAGCGTTGTAAGGGGGCTAGGAGAGACCCAGTACTTC. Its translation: CSVVRGLGETQYF. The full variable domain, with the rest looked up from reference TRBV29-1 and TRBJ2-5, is SAVISQKPSRDICQRGTSLTIQCQVDSQVTMMFWYRQQPGQSLTLIATANQGSEATYESGFVIDKFPISRPNLTFSTLTVSNMSPEDSSIYLCSVVRGLGETQYFGPGTRLLVL.

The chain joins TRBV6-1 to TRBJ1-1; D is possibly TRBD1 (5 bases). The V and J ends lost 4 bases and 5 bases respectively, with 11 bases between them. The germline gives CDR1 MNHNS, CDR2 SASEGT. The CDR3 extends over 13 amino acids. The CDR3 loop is CASSGRRGTEAFF. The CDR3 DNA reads TGTGCCAGCAGTGGGCGACGGGGGACTGAAGCTTTCTTT.

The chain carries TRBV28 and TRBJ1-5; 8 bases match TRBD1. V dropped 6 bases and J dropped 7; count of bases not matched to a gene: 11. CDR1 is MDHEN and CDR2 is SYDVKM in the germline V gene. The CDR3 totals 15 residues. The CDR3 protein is CASSPGQGLEQPQHF. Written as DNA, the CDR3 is TGTGCCAGCAGCCCCGGACAGGGTTTAGAGCAGCCCCAGCATTTT.

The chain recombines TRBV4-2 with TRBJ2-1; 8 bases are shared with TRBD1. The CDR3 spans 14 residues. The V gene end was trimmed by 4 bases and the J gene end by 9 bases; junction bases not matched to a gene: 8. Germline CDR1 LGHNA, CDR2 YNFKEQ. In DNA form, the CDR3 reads TGTGCCAGCAGCCTAGCAACAGGGGGTGGTGAGCAGTTCTTC. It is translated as CASSLATGGGEQFF.

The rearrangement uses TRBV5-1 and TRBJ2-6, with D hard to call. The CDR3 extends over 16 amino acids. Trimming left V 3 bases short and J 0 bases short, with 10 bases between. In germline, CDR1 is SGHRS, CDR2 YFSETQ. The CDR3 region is CASSSTLTSGANVLTF. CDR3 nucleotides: TGCGCCAGCAGCTCGACTCTTACCTCTGGGGCCAACGTCCTGACTTTC.

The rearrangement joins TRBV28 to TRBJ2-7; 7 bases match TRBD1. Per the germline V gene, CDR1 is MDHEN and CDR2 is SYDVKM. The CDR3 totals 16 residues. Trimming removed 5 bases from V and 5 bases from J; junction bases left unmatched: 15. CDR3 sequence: CASSPWTGQSSHEQYF. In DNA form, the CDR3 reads TGTGCCAGCAGTCCCTGGACGGGACAGTCTTCCCACGAGCAGTACTTC.

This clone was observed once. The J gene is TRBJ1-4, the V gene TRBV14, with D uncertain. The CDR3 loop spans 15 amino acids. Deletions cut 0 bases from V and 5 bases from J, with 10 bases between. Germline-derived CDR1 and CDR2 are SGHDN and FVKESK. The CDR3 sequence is CASSQEGAFNEKLFF. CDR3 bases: TGTGCCAGCAGCCAAGAAGGAGCGTTCAATGAAAAACTGTTTTTT.

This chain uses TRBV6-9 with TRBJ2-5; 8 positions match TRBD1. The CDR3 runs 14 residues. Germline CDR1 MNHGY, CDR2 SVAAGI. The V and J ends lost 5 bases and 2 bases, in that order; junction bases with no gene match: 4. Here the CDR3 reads CASSGYRGQETQYF. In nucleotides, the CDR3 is TGTGCCAGCAGTGGCTACAGGGGGCAAGAGACCCAGTACTTC.

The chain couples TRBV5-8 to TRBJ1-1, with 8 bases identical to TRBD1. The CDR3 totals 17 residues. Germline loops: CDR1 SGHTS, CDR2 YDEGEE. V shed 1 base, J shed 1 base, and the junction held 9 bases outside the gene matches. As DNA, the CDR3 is TGTGCCAGCAGCTTGAGGGGGAGACAGGGGTCGAACACTGAAGCTTTCTTT. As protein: CASSLRGRQGSNTEAFF.

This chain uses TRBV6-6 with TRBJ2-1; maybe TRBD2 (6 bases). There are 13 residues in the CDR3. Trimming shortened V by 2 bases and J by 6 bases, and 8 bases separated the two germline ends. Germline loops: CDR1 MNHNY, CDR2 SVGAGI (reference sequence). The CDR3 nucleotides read TGTGCCAGCAGTTACGGGGGAGGCAATGAGCAGTTCTTC. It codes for CASSYGGGNEQFF.

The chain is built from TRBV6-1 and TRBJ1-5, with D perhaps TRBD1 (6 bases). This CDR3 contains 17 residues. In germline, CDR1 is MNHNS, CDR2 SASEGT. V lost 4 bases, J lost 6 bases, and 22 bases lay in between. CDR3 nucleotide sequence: TGTGCCAGCAGTGGGTCCCTGTTACAGGGACTGGGTCAGCCCCAGCATTTT. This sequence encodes CASSGSLLQGLGQPQHF.

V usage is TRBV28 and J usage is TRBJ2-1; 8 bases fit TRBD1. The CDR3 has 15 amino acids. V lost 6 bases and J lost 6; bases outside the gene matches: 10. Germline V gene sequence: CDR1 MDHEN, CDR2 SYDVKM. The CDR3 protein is CASSPYTGQGNEQFF. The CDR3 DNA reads TGTGCCAGCAGCCCCTACACCGGACAGGGCAATGAGCAGTTCTTC.

CDR3 residues: CASSNSGGTEAFF. In nucleotides, the CDR3 is TGCGCCAGCAGCAACAGTGGGGGGACTGAAGCTTTCTTT. The chain is built from TRBV5-1 and TRBJ1-1; D is perhaps TRBD1 (5 bases). This CDR3 spans 13 amino acids. Germline CDR1 reads SGHRS; CDR2 reads YFSETQ. Trimming cost V 4 bases and J 5 bases, with 12 bases left between them. The full variable domain, its missing parts supplied by reference TRBV5-1 and TRBJ1-1, is KAGVTQTPRYLIKTRGQQVTLSCSPISGHRSVSWYQQTPGQGLQFLFEYFSETQRNKGNFPGRFSGRQFSNSRSEMNVSTLELGDSALYLCASSNSGGTEAFFGQGTRLTVV.

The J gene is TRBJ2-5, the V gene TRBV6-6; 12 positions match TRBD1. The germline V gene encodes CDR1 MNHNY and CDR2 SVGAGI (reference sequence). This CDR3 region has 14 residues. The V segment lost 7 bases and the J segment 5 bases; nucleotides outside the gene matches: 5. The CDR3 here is CASNRDRGRETQYF. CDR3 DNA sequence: TGTGCCAGCAATAGGGACAGGGGGCGGGAGACCCAGTACTTC.

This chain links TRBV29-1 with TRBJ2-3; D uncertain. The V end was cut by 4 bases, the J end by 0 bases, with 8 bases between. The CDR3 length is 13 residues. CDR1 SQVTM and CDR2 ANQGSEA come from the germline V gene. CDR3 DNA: TGCAGCGTTGTCGACGGGAGCACAGATACGCAGTATTTT. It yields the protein CSVVDGSTDTQYF.

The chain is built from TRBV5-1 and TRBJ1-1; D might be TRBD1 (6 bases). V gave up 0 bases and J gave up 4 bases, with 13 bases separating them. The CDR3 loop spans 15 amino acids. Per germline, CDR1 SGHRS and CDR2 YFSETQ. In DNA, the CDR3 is TGCGCCAGCAGCTTGGTTCAGGGGCCTGGCACTGAAGCTTTCTTT. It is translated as CASSLVQGPGTEAFF. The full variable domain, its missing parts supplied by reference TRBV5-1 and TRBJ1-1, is KAGVTQTPRYLIKTRGQQVTLSCSPISGHRSVSWYQQTPGQGLQFLFEYFSETQRNKGNFPGRFSGRQFSNSRSEMNVSTLELGDSALYLCASSLVQGPGTEAFFGQGTRLTVV.

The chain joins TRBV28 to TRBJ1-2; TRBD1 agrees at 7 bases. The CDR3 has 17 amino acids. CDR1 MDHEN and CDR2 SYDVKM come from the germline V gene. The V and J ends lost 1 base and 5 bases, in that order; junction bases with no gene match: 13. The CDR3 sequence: CASSLLAPTGNRYGYTF. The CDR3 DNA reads TGTGCCAGCAGTTTATTAGCGCCGACAGGGAATCGGTATGGCTACACCTTC.

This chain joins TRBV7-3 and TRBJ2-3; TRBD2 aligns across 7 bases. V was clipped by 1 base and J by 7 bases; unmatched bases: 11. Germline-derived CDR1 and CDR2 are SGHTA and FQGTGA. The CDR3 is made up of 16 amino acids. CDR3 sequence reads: CASSLSVAGAVNTQYF. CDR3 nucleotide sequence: TGTGCCAGCAGCTTAAGTGTTGCGGGAGCGGTTAATACGCAGTATTTT.

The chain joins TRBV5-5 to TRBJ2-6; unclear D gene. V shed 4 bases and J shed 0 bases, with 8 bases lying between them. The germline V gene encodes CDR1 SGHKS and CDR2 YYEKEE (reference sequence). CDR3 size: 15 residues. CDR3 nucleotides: TGTGCCAGCAGCCCGTCTAGCTCTGGGGCCAACGTCCTGACTTTC. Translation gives CASSPSSSGANVLTF.

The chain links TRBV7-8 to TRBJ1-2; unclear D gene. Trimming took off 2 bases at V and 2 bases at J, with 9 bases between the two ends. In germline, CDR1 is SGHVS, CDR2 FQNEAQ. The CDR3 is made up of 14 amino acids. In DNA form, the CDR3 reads TGTGCCAGCAGCTTAAATGTGGGGAACTATGGCTACACCTTC. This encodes CASSLNVGNYGYTF.

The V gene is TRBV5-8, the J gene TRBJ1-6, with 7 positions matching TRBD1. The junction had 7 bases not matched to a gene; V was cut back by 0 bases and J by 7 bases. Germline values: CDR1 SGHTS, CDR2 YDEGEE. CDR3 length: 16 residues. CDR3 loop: CASSLDLGQTNSPLHF. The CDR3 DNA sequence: TGTGCCAGCAGCTTGGATCTGGGACAGACAAATTCACCCCTCCACTTT.

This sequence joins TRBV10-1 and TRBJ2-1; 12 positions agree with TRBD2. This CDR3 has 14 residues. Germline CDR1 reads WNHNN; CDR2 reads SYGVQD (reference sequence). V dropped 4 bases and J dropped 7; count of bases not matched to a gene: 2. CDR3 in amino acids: CASSVGLAGNEQFF. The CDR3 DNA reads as TGCGCCAGCAGTGTCGGACTAGCGGGAAATGAGCAGTTCTTC.

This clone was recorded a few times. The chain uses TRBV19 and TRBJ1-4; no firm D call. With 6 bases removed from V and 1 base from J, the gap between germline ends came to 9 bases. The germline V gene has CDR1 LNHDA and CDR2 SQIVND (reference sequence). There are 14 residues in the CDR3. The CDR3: CASSPQRTNEKLFF. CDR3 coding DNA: TGTGCCAGTAGCCCACAGAGAACTAATGAAAAACTGTTTTTT. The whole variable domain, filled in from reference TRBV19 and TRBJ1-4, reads DGGITQSPKYLFRKEGQNVTLSCEQNLNHDAMYWYRQDPGQGLRLIYYSQIVNDFQKGDIAEGYSVSREKKESFPLTVTSAQKNPTAFYLCASSPQRTNEKLFFGSGTQLSVL.

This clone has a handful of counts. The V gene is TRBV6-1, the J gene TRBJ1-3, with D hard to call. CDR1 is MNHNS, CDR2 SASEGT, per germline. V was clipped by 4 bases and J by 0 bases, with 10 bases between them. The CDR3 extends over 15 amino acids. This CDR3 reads CASSAQGFSGNTIYF. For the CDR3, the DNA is TGTGCCAGCAGTGCCCAAGGTTTCTCTGGAAACACCATATATTTT.

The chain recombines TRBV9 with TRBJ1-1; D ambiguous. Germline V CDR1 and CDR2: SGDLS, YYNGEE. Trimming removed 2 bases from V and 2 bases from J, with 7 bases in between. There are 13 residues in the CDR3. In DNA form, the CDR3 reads TGTGCCAGCAGCGTGTTGGGTAACACTGAAGCTTTCTTT. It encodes CASSVLGNTEAFF.